This T cell receptor (beta chain) was profiled in a study of T cell responses to AZD1222 COVID-19 vaccine. General study points: Variant regions that are unmutated are reportedly the target of nearly half of spike-specific TCRs. Most donors were white British, females outnumbered males, and clonal diversity was possibly underestimated. Repertoires were obtained solely post-peak T cell response. At baseline, just 6 or 7 AZD1222 recipients tested seropositive.

The germline gives CDR1 MDHEN, CDR2 SYDVKM. The CDR3 totals 19 residues. J lost 3 bases, V lost 4 bases, and 16 bases had no gene match. The table came from immunoSEQ multiplex PCR; TCRdb's copy has only in-frame clones and leaves some out. The data hold 150,000 to 200,000 clones, with 88% observed a single time. With respect to this clone: Its antigen remains unidentified.

The receptor was isolated from an adult who received the AZD1222 COVID-19 vaccine. This chain connects TRBV28 to TRBJ2-1; 9 nucleotides match TRBD2. The specimen comprised peripheral blood, sampled 28 days after the second AZD1222 dose. The CDR3 loop is CASSYGGGSGRGIYNEQFF. CDR3 DNA: TGTGCCAGCAGTTATGGGGGGGGTAGCGGGAGAGGGATCTACAATGAGCAGTTCTTC.